Listed below are T cell receptor beta chains from one sample, sequenced in a study of control samples from healthy donors and cancer patients. Repertoires were generated with immunoSEQ multiplex PCR, while TCRdb's copy carries only in-frame clones and drops some. The table includes more than 75,000 clones, roughly 83% detected once. The sample comprised PBMCs. The receptors derive from a man in his 70s with lung cancer. The CDR3 runs from the conserved cysteine through the conserved F or W. A D gene is named only where the DNA matches it firmly. Clone size is shown for a subset of rows, as once, few, many or a class of expanded clone.

size	D	V	length	J	DNA	CDR3
NA	NA	TRBV3-1/TRBV3-2	10	TRBJ1-1	TGTGCCAGAAAGGGCACTGAAGCTTTCTTT	CARKGTEAFF
NA	NA	TRBV7-3	14	TRBJ2-7	TGTGCCAGCAGCCCAGGGGACGCTACCTACGAGCAGTACTTC	CASSPGDATYEQYF
NA	NA	TRBV18	16	TRBJ2-3	TGTGCCAGCTCACCCTCCCTAGCATTGGGCACAGATACGCAGTATTTT	CASSPSLALGTDTQYF
once	NA	TRBV2	14	TRBJ2-1	TGTGCCAGCAGTGGACAGGTAAACTACAATGAGCAGTTCTTC	CASSGQVNYNEQFF
NA	NA	TRBV7-9	15	TRBJ2-5	TGTGCCAGCAGCTTACGCCTCCCGATAGAAGAGACCCAGTACTTC	CASSLRLPIEETQYF
NA	NA	TRBV5-8	11	TRBJ1-2	TGTGCCAGCAGCTTCAGCTATGGCTACACCTTC	CASSFSYGYTF
NA	NA	TRBV4-1	17	TRBJ1-3	TGCGCCAGCAGCCAAGTACAGGGAAGAGGCTCTGGAAACACCATATATTTT	CASSQVQGRGSGNTIYF
NA	TRBD1	TRBV5-6	16	TRBJ1-3	TGTGCCAGCAGCTACAGAAACAGGGGAGCAGGAAACACCATATATTTT	CASSYRNRGAGNTIYF
once	NA	TRBV7-3	16	TRBJ2-3	TGTGCCAGCAGCAAAAAACCGGGACTCCGAGGAAGTACGCAGTATTTT	CASSKKPGLRGSTQYF
once	NA	TRBV6-5	16	TRBJ2-7	TGTGCCAGCAGTTCCGTCAGGGGAGGTAAGCCCTACGAGCAGTACTTC	CASSSVRGGKPYEQYF
NA	TRBD1	TRBV3-1/TRBV3-2	14	TRBJ1-2	TGTGCCAGCAGCCGCACAGGGGGCGAGGGTGGCTACACCTTC	CASSRTGGEGGYTF
NA	NA	TRBV6-5	15	TRBJ1-5	TGTGCCAGCAGTTCCCGAGGGTATCCCAATCAGCCCCAGCATTTT	CASSSRGYPNQPQHF
NA	NA	TRBV2	13	TRBJ2-2	TGTGCCAGCAGTGTAGGATATCGCGGGGAGCTGTTTTTT	CASSVGYRGELFF
once	NA	TRBV20-1	17	TRBJ1-5	TGCAGTGCTAGTTCCAGTACGGGGGGCTTGGGCAATCAGCCCCAGCATTTT	CSASSSTGGLGNQPQHF
NA	NA	TRBV5-6	14	TRBJ2-4	TGTGCCAGCAGTAAGGCGGGACTCCGAGGCATTCAGTACTTC	CASSKAGLRGIQYF
NA	NA	TRBV19	15	TRBJ2-7	TGTGCCAGTAACCGCCTCTCTTTTATCTCCTACGAGCAGTACTTC	CASNRLSFISYEQYF
NA	TRBD2	TRBV11-2	16	TRBJ2-3	TGTGCCAGCAGCTTTGTAGCGGGGGGGCAGGGAGATACGCAGTATTTT	CASSFVAGGQGDTQYF
NA	NA	TRBV2	17	TRBJ1-5	TGTGCCAGCAGTGAAGTCAGTTTGTTGAATAGCAATCAGCCCCAGCATTTT	CASSEVSLLNSNQPQHF
NA	TRBD1	TRBV25-1	18	TRBJ1-5	TGTGCCAGCAGTGATCGGTTGGCAGGGGGAATAAAGAATCAGCCCCAGCATTTT	CASSDRLAGGIKNQPQHF
NA	TRBD1	TRBV10-2	15	TRBJ2-7	TGCGCCAGCAGTGCGACAGGGGGCTCCGTAAGCGAGCAGTACTTC	CASSATGGSVSEQYF
NA	NA	TRBV27	15	TRBJ2-1	TGTGCCAGCAGACCCTTGGGACCGCAAGTCAATGAGCAGTTCTTC	CASRPLGPQVNEQFF
NA	TRBD1	TRBV7-3	13	TRBJ1-2	TGTGCCAGCAGCCCGGACAGGGGGCAAGGCTACACCTTC	CASSPDRGQGYTF
NA	NA	TRBV20-1	11	TRBJ2-1	TGCAGTGCTAGATCGGTCGGTGAGCAGTTCTTC	CSARSVGEQFF
NA	NA	TRBV6-5	15	TRBJ1-6	TGTGCCAGCAGTCTTCGGACGGACTTTAATTCACCCCTCCACTTT	CASSLRTDFNSPLHF
NA	NA	TRBV12-5	14	TRBJ1-3	TGTGCTAGTGGTCCTTGGGACACTGGAAACACCATATATTTT	CASGPWDTGNTIYF
once	NA	TRBV30	15	TRBJ2-1	TGTGCCTGGGCTAGCGACGGTGGATCCTACAATGAGCAGTTCTTC	CAWASDGGSYNEQFF
NA	TRBD2	TRBV6-1	16	TRBJ2-7	TGTGCCAGCAGTGGGATAGCGGGTCCTCATTTGGGGGAGCAGTACTTC	CASSGIAGPHLGEQYF
once	TRBD2	TRBV19	15	TRBJ2-3	TGTGCCAGTAGTACCGGGACTAGCGGGGGAAGTGCGCAGTATTTT	CASSTGTSGGSAQYF
once	TRBD2	TRBV11-2	17	TRBJ2-3	TGTGCCAGCAGTTCCCAGCGGGGGGCCATTAGCACAGATACGCAGTATTTT	CASSSQRGAISTDTQYF
NA	TRBD1	TRBV19	13	TRBJ1-4	TGTGCCAGCAACCGGGACAGGGGTGAAAAACTGTTTTTT	CASNRDRGEKLFF
NA	NA	TRBV6-2/TRBV6-3	14	TRBJ2-1	TGTGCCAGCAGTTCCGGGGCCTTTTACAATGAGCAGTTCTTC	CASSSGAFYNEQFF
few	NA	TRBV30	11	TRBJ1-4	TGTGCCTGGAGCGCCCGGGGAAAACTGTTTTTT	CAWSARGKLFF
NA	NA	TRBV4-1	17	TRBJ2-7	TGCGCCAGCAGCCAAGATCCCGACACAGGTAAGACCTACGAGCAGTACTTC	CASSQDPDTGKTYEQYF
NA	TRBD1	TRBV29-1	14	TRBJ1-2	TGCAGCGTTGAATTGGGGGGACAGAACTATGGCTACACCTTC	CSVELGGQNYGYTF
NA	TRBD1	TRBV4-3	17	TRBJ1-1	TGCGCCAGCAGCCAATTTAGGTCAGGGACAGGGGGCACTGAAGCTTTCTTT	CASSQFRSGTGGTEAFF
NA	NA	TRBV5-1	16	TRBJ2-2	TGCGCCAGCAGAACCGACCAGGGCCTGAACACCGGGGAGCTGTTTTTT	CASRTDQGLNTGELFF
once	NA	TRBV7-9	11	TRBJ2-2	TGTGCCAGCAGCCCGACCGGGGAGCTGTTTTTT	CASSPTGELFF
NA	NA	TRBV11-2	16	TRBJ2-7	TGTGCCAGCAGCTTAGGGGGACTCGGCACCATCTACGAGCAGTACTTC	CASSLGGLGTIYEQYF
NA	NA	TRBV7-2	16	TRBJ2-1	TGTGCCAGCAGCTTTTCCGGGACTTTTGGTCCAGGTGAGCAGTTCTTC	CASSFSGTFGPGEQFF
few	NA	TRBV6-2/TRBV6-3	16	TRBJ1-3	TGTGCCAGCACCCCTGAAGGGTTTCGTAGTGGAAACACCATATATTTT	CASTPEGFRSGNTIYF
NA	NA	TRBV18	15	TRBJ2-7	TGTGCCAGCTCACCGACTGTTCAGGATTCCTACGAGCAGTACTTC	CASSPTVQDSYEQYF
NA	NA	TRBV5-6	14	TRBJ1-5	TGTGCCAGCAGCTGGGGACCGGCGGGTCAGCCCCAGCATTTT	CASSWGPAGQPQHF
once	TRBD1	TRBV29-1	14	TRBJ2-7	TGCAGCGGTGCTCCGGGACAGGGGACGAGCGAGCAGTACTTC	CSGAPGQGTSEQYF